Here is one T cell receptor (beta chain) with its context. Its antigen is not known. Libraries were prepared by immunoSEQ multiplex PCR; TCRdb keeps only in-frame clonotypes and omits some of them. Counted here are about 120,000 clones, 93% occurring once; the ten biggest clones make up 5%. The data originate from a study of T cell responses to AZD1222 COVID-19 vaccine. Findings of the study overall: Receipt of two AZD1222 doses was followed by a rise in Spike-specific TCR breadth and depth.

The CDR3 consists of 17 residues. The germline gives CDR1 SGHVS, CDR2 FQNEAQ. The junction had 10 bases not matched to a gene; V was cut back by 5 bases and J by 3 bases. The sequencing here drew on peripheral blood, taken 28 days after the second AZD1222 dose. The TCR comes from an adult who received the AZD1222 COVID-19 vaccine. This chain joins TRBV7-8 and TRBJ2-6, with 7 bases lining up with TRBD1. The CDR3 DNA sequence: TGTGCCAGCAGCCAGAGGGGACAGTATTTTGGGGCCAACGTCCTGACTTTC. This translates into CASSQRGQYFGANVLTF.